This T cell receptor beta chain was captured in a study of CD8+CD57+ T cells in acquired aplastic anemia. The overall study: DNA recovered from sorted CD4+ and CD8+ cells had a mean of about 3.5 ug. Findings and limits, study-wide: Both patients and controls carried the same twenty-nine CD8+ CDR3 sequences.

CDR3 length equals 16 residues. Germline CDR1 reads SGDLS; CDR2 reads YYNGEE. J was trimmed by 8 bases and V by 0 bases; bases with no gene match: 9. All patients picked for sequencing had shown, by flow cytometry, an expansion of CD8+CD57+ cells. The patients all had a severe acquired aplastic anemia diagnosis. At blood sampling, none of the patients had yet received therapy. TCR beta VDJ and CDR3 profiles were obtained from a genomic DNA template. From the reads, TCRdb called clonotypes with MiXCR, one entry per CDR3 protein. The sample has hundreds of thousands of distinct CDR3 sequences, more than 25% seen once; the top ten hold around 0.82%. There are many counts of this clonotype. Its target is not known.

The gene calls are TRBV9 and TRBJ1-3, with 9 bases matching TRBD1. Sequenced material: sorted CD4+, CD8+, or CD8+CD57+ T cells (not recorded which) from PBMCs. This TCR derives from a human donor with aplastic anemia. CDR3 DNA sequence: TGTGCCAGCAGCGTAGCCCCCAAGACAGGGGGAGACACCATATATTTT. Protein: CASSVAPKTGGDTIYF.